This T cell receptor (beta chain) was identified during a study of OX40 agonist ivuxolimab in advanced cancers. As for the study in general: In three patients, partial responses were observed, one with hepatocellular carcinoma and two with cutaneous melanoma.

The V gene's germline CDR1 is MNHNY and CDR2 SVGAGI (reference sequence). V lost 0 bases and J lost 10; bases outside the gene matches: 4. The length of the CDR3 is 14 residues. The repertoire was sequenced with immunoSEQ multiplex PCR; TCRdb's copy has only in-frame clones and lacks some. The sample lists tens of thousands of clones, about 88% seen once, with 13% in the top ten. Sequencing used CD4+ or CD8+ T cells sorted from blood, obtained in a trial of the OX40 agonist ivuxolimab. The J gene is TRBJ2-1, the V gene TRBV6-6, with TRBD1 identical over 9 bases. This receptor was obtained from an adult with an advanced solid tumor such as melanoma, head and neck, liver or kidney cancer. CDR3: CASSYSGQGREQFF. The CDR3 DNA reads as TGTGCCAGCAGTTACTCGGGACAGGGTCGAGAGCAGTTCTTC.